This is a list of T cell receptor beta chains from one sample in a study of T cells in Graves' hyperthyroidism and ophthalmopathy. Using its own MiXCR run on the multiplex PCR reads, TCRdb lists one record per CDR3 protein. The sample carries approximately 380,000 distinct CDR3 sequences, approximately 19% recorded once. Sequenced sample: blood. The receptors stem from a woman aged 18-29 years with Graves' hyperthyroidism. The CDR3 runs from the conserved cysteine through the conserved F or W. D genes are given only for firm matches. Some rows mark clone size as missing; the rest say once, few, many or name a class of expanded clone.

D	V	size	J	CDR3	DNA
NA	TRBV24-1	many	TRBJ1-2	CATSGQDISYGYTF	TGTGCCACCAGTGGACAGGACATAAGCTATGGCTACACCTTC
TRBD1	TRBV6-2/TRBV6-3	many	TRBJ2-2	CASSSWTGGGELFF	TGTGCCAGCAGTTCCTGGACAGGGGGCGGGGAGCTGTTTTTT
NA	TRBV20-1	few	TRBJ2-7	CSARDPSGFSYEQYF	TGCAGTGCTAGAGATCCTTCGGGGTTCTCCTACGAGCAGTACTTC
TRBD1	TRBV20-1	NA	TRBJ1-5	CSARATGGNQPQHF	TGCAGTGCTAGGGCCACAGGGGGCAATCAGCCCCAGCATTTT
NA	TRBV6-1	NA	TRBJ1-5	CASRNARNQPQHF	TGTGCCAGCAGAAACGCGCGCAATCAGCCCCAGCATTTT
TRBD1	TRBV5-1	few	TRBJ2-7	CASSSGQGGSYEQYF	TGCGCCAGCAGCTCCGGACAGGGGGGGTCCTACGAGCAGTACTTC
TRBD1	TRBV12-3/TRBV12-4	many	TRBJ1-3	CASSRGGNTIYF	TGTGCCAGCTCCAGGGGGGGAAACACCATATATTTT
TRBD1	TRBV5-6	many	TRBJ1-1	CASSVGQAYAFF	TGTGCCAGCAGCGTGGGACAGGCGTATGCTTTCTTT
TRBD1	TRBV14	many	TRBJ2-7	CASSHDRGGSYEQYF	TGTGCCAGCAGCCACGACAGGGGGGGATCCTACGAGCAGTACTTC
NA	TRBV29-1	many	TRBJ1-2	CSVEDGRGDDYGYTF	TGCAGCGTTGAAGATGGGAGGGGCGATGACTATGGCTACACCTTC
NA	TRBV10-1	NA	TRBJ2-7	CASSPGKTYEQYF	TGCGCCAGCAGCCCTGGGAAAACCTACGAGCAGTACTTC
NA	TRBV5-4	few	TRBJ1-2	CASSFERPRRDYGYTF	TGTGCCAGCAGCTTCGAGCGGCCTCGGAGGGACTATGGCTACACCTTC
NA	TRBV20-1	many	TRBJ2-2	CSARGGRNTGELFF	TGCAGTGCTAGGGGCGGGCGGAACACCGGGGAGCTGTTTTTT
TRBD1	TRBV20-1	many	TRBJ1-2	CSAPGQTVYGYTF	TGCAGTGCCCCGGGACAGACAGTCTATGGCTACACCTTC
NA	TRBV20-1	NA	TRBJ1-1	CSARDQSPPGTEAFF	TGCAGTGCTAGAGATCAGAGCCCGCCGGGCACTGAAGCTTTCTTT
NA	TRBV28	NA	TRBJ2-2	CASSPGLGGKTGTGELFF	TGTGCCAGCAGTCCAGGGCTCGGGGGCAAGACGGGGACCGGGGAGCTGTTTTTT
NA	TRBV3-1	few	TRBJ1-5	CASSQGIRGDQPQHF	TGTGCCAGCAGCCAAGGAATAAGGGGGGATCAGCCCCAGCATTTT
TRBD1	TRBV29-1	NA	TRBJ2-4	CSALRGTGYGNIQYF	TGCAGCGCCCTTAGAGGGACAGGGTATGGAAACATTCAGTACTTC
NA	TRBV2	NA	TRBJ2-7	CASIMGGYEQYF	TGTGCCAGCATAATGGGGGGCTACGAGCAGTACTTC
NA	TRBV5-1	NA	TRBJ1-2	CASAPELLYGYTF	TGCGCCAGCGCCCCAGAGTTGCTCTATGGCTACACCTTC
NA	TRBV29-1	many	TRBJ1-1	CSVPTNTEAFF	TGCAGCGTTCCCACGAACACTGAAGCTTTCTTT
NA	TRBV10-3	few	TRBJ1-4	CAISELIGNEKLFF	TGTGCCATCAGTGAGTTGATAGGGAATGAAAAACTGTTTTTT
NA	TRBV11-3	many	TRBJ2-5	CASSSSERETQYF	TGTGCCAGCAGCTCCTCCGAACGGGAGACCCAGTACTTC
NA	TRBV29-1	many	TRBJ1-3	CSVERWGAREQNSGNTIYF	TGCAGCGTTGAACGGTGGGGGGCGCGGGAACAAAATTCTGGAAACACCATATATTTT
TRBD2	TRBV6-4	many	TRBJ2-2	CASSDSSGGTGELFF	TGTGCCAGCAGTGACTCTAGCGGGGGCACCGGGGAGCTGTTTTTT
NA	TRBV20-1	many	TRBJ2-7	CSASLAYYEQYF	TGCAGTGCTAGTTTAGCGTACTACGAGCAGTACTTC
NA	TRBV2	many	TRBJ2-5	CASSEEVLGGRGETQYF	TGTGCCAGCAGTGAAGAAGTCTTGGGGGGGCGGGGAGAGACCCAGTACTTC
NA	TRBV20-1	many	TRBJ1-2	CSARRATDYGYTF	TGCAGCGCCAGGCGGGCGACAGATTATGGCTACACCTTC
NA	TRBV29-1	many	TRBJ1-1	CSVLRDKPEAFF	TGCAGCGTTCTCCGGGACAAACCTGAAGCTTTCTTT